What follows is one T cell receptor (beta chain) and its context. This sample was taken from a study of PD-1 blockade in mismatch repair-deficient tumors. The TCR-sequenced patients were a few responders to pembrolizumab. Sequencing used immunoSEQ multiplex PCR; TCRdb keeps in-frame clones, though not all of them. The sample comprises more than 90,000 clones, 65% to 80% of which are singletons, and 4% to 5% rests with the top ten. V lost 0 bases, J lost 7 bases, and 11 bases stayed unmatched. The CDR3 length is 17 residues. The V gene's germline CDR1 is SGDLS and CDR2 YYNGEE. The chain employs TRBV9 and TRBJ2-1; the match to TRBD2 covers 9 bases. Material: peripheral blood, obtained about 13 months after starting pembrolizumab. This receptor was identified in an adult with mismatch repair-deficient cancer. Written as DNA, the CDR3 is TGTGCCAGCAGCGTAGCGGTTAGCGGGAGAAGTAAGAATGAGCAGTTCTTC. Translating it yields CASSVAVSGRSKNEQFF.